Listed below are T cell receptor beta chains from one sample, sequenced in a study of cytomegalovirus exposure and HLA in healthy donors. Clones were sequenced by immunoSEQ multiplex PCR, and TCRdb holds only the in-frame ones, with some missing. Found here are under 250,000 clones, more than 70% of them singletons; the top ten hold over 1%. The sample consisted of PBMCs. These receptors were obtained from a human donor in good health. Both conserved end residues are part of each CDR3. D genes are given only for firm matches. Rows may omit the clone size; those that give it use once, few, many or a size class.

CDR3 length	D gene	V gene	clone size	J gene	CDR3 protein	CDR3 DNA
15	NA	TRBV29-1	NA	TRBJ2-2	CSVEDRERSPGELFF	TGCAGCGTTGAAGATCGGGAGCGATCCCCTGGGGAGCTGTTTTTT
14	NA	TRBV18	NA	TRBJ1-2	CASSPAHPNYGYTF	TGTGCCAGCTCACCGGCCCATCCAAACTATGGCTACACCTTC
15	TRBD2	TRBV16	NA	TRBJ2-5	CASSQYASGQETQYF	TGTGCCAGCAGCCAATATGCTAGCGGACAAGAGACCCAGTACTTC
13	NA	TRBV2	NA	TRBJ2-7	CASSPGGAREQYF	TGTGCCAGCAGCCCTGGGGGGGCCCGCGAGCAGTACTTC
15	NA	TRBV4-1	NA	TRBJ2-3	CASSQDRGSGYTQYF	TGCGCCAGCAGCCAAGATCGGGGGAGTGGATATACGCAGTATTTT
13	TRBD1	TRBV10-3	NA	TRBJ2-7	CAISESGQGDPYF	TGTGCCATCAGTGAGTCCGGACAGGGGGATCCGTACTTC
13	TRBD2	TRBV29-1	NA	TRBJ2-1	CSVEGTSFEQRFF	TGCAGCGTTGAAGGGACTAGTTTTGAGCAGAGGTTCTTC
15	TRBD1	TRBV9	NA	TRBJ2-1	CASSVGGTGGGEQFF	TGTGCCAGCAGCGTAGGGGGGACAGGGGGCGGTGAGCAGTTCTTC
13	NA	TRBV14	NA	TRBJ2-7	CASSPTGVYEQYF	TGTGCCAGCAGCCCCACAGGAGTCTACGAGCAGTACTTC
16	NA	TRBV5-4	NA	TRBJ2-5	CASSLEFKGLQETQYF	TGTGCCAGCAGCTTGGAGTTTAAGGGGCTCCAAGAGACCCAGTACTTC
18	NA	TRBV5-1	NA	TRBJ1-1	CASSFRAEGSGGNTEAFF	TGCGCCAGCAGCTTTCGTGCTGAGGGAAGTGGAGGGAACACTGAAGCTTTCTTT
14	TRBD2	TRBV12-5	NA	TRBJ2-1	CASGLAGGHNEQFF	TGTGCTAGTGGTTTAGCGGGAGGCCACAATGAGCAGTTCTTC
15	TRBD2	TRBV6-5	NA	TRBJ2-1	CASRDGLAGVGEQFF	TGTGCCAGCAGGGACGGACTAGCGGGAGTCGGTGAGCAGTTCTTC
14	NA	TRBV10-3	few	TRBJ2-7	CAIISGPSSYEQYF	TGTGCCATCATTTCCGGTCCGAGCTCCTACGAGCAGTACTTC